These 10 T cell receptor beta chains share one sample of origin, sequenced in a study of cytomegalovirus exposure and HLA in healthy donors. Vbeta (60) and Jbeta (13) primers were used in the PCR. Assay used: immunoSEQ multiplex PCR; TCRdb lists only in-frame clones, some missing. The data show 100,000 to 150,000 clones, with 60% to 85% seen just once and approximately 1.2% held by the top ten. The sample consisted of PBMCs. Receptors originate from a female donor in good health and CMV-seronegative.

V is TRBV6-1 and J is TRBJ2-7; the match to TRBD2 covers 11 bases. V trimming: 2 bases; J trimming: 6 bases; junction bases outside the gene matches: 6. Germline CDR1 and CDR2: MNHNS and SASEGT. This CDR3 contains 15 residues. The CDR3 reads CASSEIAGGPGEQYF. CDR3 nucleotides: TGTGCCAGCAGTGAAATAGCGGGAGGGCCAGGCGAGCAGTACTTC.

The table lists this clone with a few counts. The chain has TRBV6-5 and TRBJ2-7, with D possibly TRBD1 on 6 matching bases. CDR3 length: 15 amino acids. Looked up from germline, CDR1 is MNHEY and CDR2 is SVGAGI. The V end was cut by 7 bases, the J end by 2 bases, with 18 bases between. CDR3 region: CASKPTGHAAYEQYF. CDR3 in DNA: TGTGCCAGCAAACCCACAGGGCACGCAGCCTACGAGCAGTACTTC.

The chain joins TRBV5-4 to TRBJ1-2; 8 bases match TRBD1. With V trimmed by 4 bases and J by 4 bases, 3 bases remained unmatched. This CDR3 is built from 13 residues. CDR1 and CDR2 from the germline V gene are SGHNT and YYREEE (reference sequence). The CDR3 here is CASSVTGVYGYTF. In DNA form, the CDR3 reads TGTGCCAGCAGCGTGACAGGGGTCTATGGCTACACCTTC.

This sequence joins TRBV6-5 and TRBJ1-3; D remains ambiguous. The CDR3 consists of 14 residues. V gave up 6 bases and J gave up 2 bases, with 11 bases separating them. Germline assignment: CDR1 MNHEY and CDR2 SVGAGI. CDR3 sequence (DNA): TGTGCCAGCAGCCTCGGAGCAGCTGGAAACACCATATATTTT. It translates to CASSLGAAGNTIYF.

This clone occurred once. In the same sample, other DNA sequences code for this CDR3. The chain uses TRBV7-8 and TRBJ2-7, with TRBD2 matching 9 bases. With 5 bases clipped from V and 4 bases from J, the junction kept 15 bases outside the gene matches. CDR3 length: 17 residues. Germline CDR1 reads SGHVS; CDR2 reads FQNEAQ. CDR3 coding DNA: TGTGCCAGCAGCCCACGCACGCGGGGGGGGAGCTCTTACGAGCAGTACTTC. It yields the protein CASSPRTRGGSSYEQYF.

This chain joins TRBV9 and TRBJ2-7, with 8 bases identical to TRBD2. The germline gives CDR1 SGDLS, CDR2 YYNGEE. The CDR3 contains 16 residues. V lost 0 bases, J lost 3 bases, and 8 bases stayed unmatched. The CDR3 is CASSVGTVGLDYEQYF. The CDR3 DNA reads as TGTGCCAGCAGCGTAGGAACGGTGGGACTAGACTACGAGCAGTACTTC.

J is TRBJ1-1 and V is TRBV19; TRBD1 aligns across 7 bases. Looked up from germline, CDR1 is LNHDA and CDR2 is SQIVND (reference sequence). Losses at the gene ends were 6 bases for V and 7 bases for J; bases not matched to a gene: 8. This CDR3 region has 13 residues. CDR3 loop: CASSPSRDSEAFF. In nucleotides, the CDR3 is TGTGCCAGTAGCCCTTCCCGGGACAGTGAAGCTTTCTTT.

This clone was seen just once. This sequence joins TRBV19 and TRBJ2-5, with D unresolved. The better agreement between TRBJ2-7 and the DNA end casts doubt on the J call. The CDR3 totals 18 residues. Germline values: CDR1 LNHDA, CDR2 SQIVND (reference sequence). As DNA, the CDR3 is TGTGCCGGGGAAATGGGTGACTCCTACAGTGTCCGGTGGGGCGAGCAGTACTTC. The encoded protein is CAGEMGDSYSVRWGEQYF.

The chain links TRBV7-9 to TRBJ1-2; tentative D call: TRBD1 (5 bases). With 1 base removed from V and 2 bases from J, the gap between germline ends came to 11 bases. The CDR3 covers 15 residues. CDR1 and CDR2 (germline): SEHNR, FQNEAQ (reference sequence). The CDR3 DNA sequence: TGTGCCAGCAGCTTAGAAGGCCCAGGGAACTATGGCTACACCTTC. The encoded protein is CASSLEGPGNYGYTF.

J is TRBJ2-5 and V is TRBV5-1; 7 bases align to TRBD1. This CDR3 has 13 residues. V gave up 4 bases and J gave up 5 bases; unmatched junction bases: 5. Per germline, CDR1 SGHRS and CDR2 YFSETQ. The CDR3 sequence: CASSIQGRETQYF. CDR3 DNA: TGCGCCAGCAGCATACAGGGGCGGGAGACCCAGTACTTC.